Included here is one T cell receptor beta chain sequence, with context. PCR primers comprised 60 Vbeta and 13 Jbeta primers. As originally analysed: In a later analysis, roughly 86 million unique TCR beta chains included roughly 11 million shared by two or more donors. The method was immunoSEQ multiplex PCR; TCRdb's version includes in-frame clones alone and lacks a portion of them. That table gives V, J and clone size, and the DNA gave D and trimming. The data hold about 170,000 clones, with about 80% observed a single time. The data stem from a study of cytomegalovirus exposure and HLA in healthy donors. This CDR3 spans 15 amino acids. Trimming took off 4 bases at V and 1 base at J, with 14 bases between the two ends. The germline V gene encodes CDR1 SGHDT and CDR2 YYEEEE.

The sequenced sample consisted of PBMCs. This chain links TRBV5-6 with TRBJ1-1; weak D call: TRBD1 (5 bases). This clonotype was sampled from a female donor in good health and CMV-seronegative. Here the CDR3 reads CASSRRALGNTEAFF. Written as DNA, the CDR3 is TGTGCCAGCAGCCGCAGGGCCTTGGGGAACACTGAAGCTTTCTTT. The full variable domain, in which reference TRBV5-6 and TRBJ1-1 provide the parts outside the CDR3, is DAGVTQSPTHLIKTRGQQVTLRCSPKSGHDTVSWYQQALGQGPQFIFQYYEEEERQRGNFPDRFSGHQFPNYSSELNVNALLLGDSALYLCASSRRALGNTEAFFGQGTRLTVV.